This is a list of T cell receptor beta chains from one sample in a study of blood T cell repertoires in COVID-19. The method was immunoSEQ multiplex PCR; TCRdb's version includes in-frame clones alone and lacks a portion of them. This sample has some 240,000 clones, with more than 70% found just once. Sequencing used peripheral blood. These receptors were collected from a human donor in a cohort sampled during active COVID-19. Both conserved end residues are part of each CDR3. D genes are given only for firm matches. Rows give clone size only sometimes, using once, few, many, or a class for an expanded clone.

d_call	v_call	j_call	clone_size	cdr3_nt	cdr3_aa
-	TRBV2	TRBJ2-3	-	TGTGCCAGCAGTGCGGCGACAATGACAGATACGCAGTATTTT	CASSAATMTDTQYF
-	TRBV11-3	TRBJ1-1	-	TGTGCCAGCAGCTCCGGGGTCTTGAACACTGAAGCTTTCTTT	CASSSGVLNTEAFF
TRBD1	TRBV15	TRBJ2-5	few	TGTGCCACCAGCAGAGATAAGTACAGGGGAGAAGAGACCCAGTACTTC	CATSRDKYRGEETQYF
-	TRBV7-3	TRBJ2-6	-	TGTGCCAGCAGCTTGACTCCCGACTCTGGGGCCAACGTCCTGACTTTC	CASSLTPDSGANVLTF
-	TRBV18	TRBJ1-6	-	TGTGCCAGCTCACAAGGGCAGGGATTAAATTCACCCCTCCACTTT	CASSQGQGLNSPLHF
TRBD2	TRBV9	TRBJ2-7	-	TGTGCCAGCAGCGTAGGTCAGACTAGCGGGGTGGCCGCCTCCTACGAGCAGTACTTC	CASSVGQTSGVAASYEQYF
TRBD1	TRBV2	TRBJ1-5	many	TGTGCCAGCAGATTCGGACAGGCGCTCAATCAGCCCCAGCATTTT	CASRFGQALNQPQHF
-	TRBV9	TRBJ1-1	-	TGTGCCAGCAGCGCTGGCAGTTCGAAAACTGAAGCTTTCTTT	CASSAGSSKTEAFF
-	TRBV15	TRBJ1-2	-	TGTGCCACCAGCAGAGATATGGGGCCGCTGAATGGCTACACCTTC	CATSRDMGPLNGYTF
TRBD1	TRBV7-8	TRBJ1-6	-	TGTGCCAGCAGCCTCAATCCCCGTTACAGGGGTTATTCACCCCTCCACTTT	CASSLNPRYRGYSPLHF
-	TRBV5-8	TRBJ2-3	once	TGTGCCAGCAGCTTGTTAGGGGATCGCACAGATACGCAGTATTTT	CASSLLGDRTDTQYF
-	TRBV19	TRBJ2-7	once	TGTGCCAGTAGTATGAACCGGGACTTCTACTACGAGCAGTACTTC	CASSMNRDFYYEQYF
-	TRBV28	TRBJ1-2	-	TGTGCCAGCAGTATCACAGGGCTGGATGGCTACACCTTC	CASSITGLDGYTF
TRBD1	TRBV30	TRBJ1-6	few	TGTGCCTGGAGTACAGGGGTAGGTTCACCCCTCCACTTT	CAWSTGVGSPLHF
TRBD2	TRBV6-1	TRBJ2-5	-	TGTGCCAGCAGTGAGCTAGCGGGATCCGGAGAGACCCAGTACTTC	CASSELAGSGETQYF
-	TRBV7-2	TRBJ2-2	-	TGTGCCAGCACCACCCCCCAGGGGAACACCGGGGAGCTGTTTTTT	CASTTPQGNTGELFF
TRBD1	TRBV19	TRBJ1-3	-	TGTGCCAGTATGCGGACAGGGCTCGGAAACACCATATATTTT	CASMRTGLGNTIYF
-	TRBV20-1	TRBJ2-7	-	TGCAGGGTGACTCGTCTAGAGGAGCAGTACTTC	CRVTRLEEQYF
-	TRBV2	TRBJ2-2	few	TGTGCCAGCTTTTCCTTCACCGGGGAGCTGTTTTTT	CASFSFTGELFF
-	TRBV7-7	TRBJ2-6	-	TGTGCTAGCAGTCAAGAGGCTTCTGGGGCCAACGTCCTGACTTTC	CASSQEASGANVLTF
-	TRBV5-1	TRBJ2-1	-	TGCGCCAGCAGCTTGGCCCGGGGGACTGCCAGCTCCTACAATGAGCAGTTCTTC	CASSLARGTASSYNEQFF
-	TRBV4-2	TRBJ1-2	-	TGTGCCAGCAGCTTAACTCGGGGGGACTATGGCTACACCTTC	CASSLTRGDYGYTF
TRBD1	TRBV24-1	TRBJ2-2	few	TGTGCCACCAGTGATCGGGACAGGCCCACCGGGGAGCTGTTTTTT	CATSDRDRPTGELFF
TRBD1	TRBV27	TRBJ2-1	-	TGTGCCAGCACCCCCTCCTCCGGGACAGGGGAGAATGAGCAGTTCTTC	CASTPSSGTGENEQFF
-	TRBV15	TRBJ2-7	-	TGTGCCACCAGCAACCGGTACGAGCAGTACTTC	CATSNRYEQYF
-	TRBV21-1	TRBJ2-7	-	TGTGCCAGCAGCCTGCAGCGGGCCAGCTACGAGCAGTACTTC	CASSLQRASYEQYF
-	TRBV28	TRBJ1-2	-	TGTGCCAGCAGTTTAAACAGAGGCTACACCTTC	CASSLNRGYTF
TRBD1	TRBV19	TRBJ2-7	-	TGTGCCAGTAGTGGACAGGGCAACTACGAGCAGTACTTC	CASSGQGNYEQYF
-	TRBV9	TRBJ2-7	-	TGTGCCAGCAGTAGAGTGCCTAGCTCATACGAGCAGTACTTC	CASSRVPSSYEQYF
TRBD2	TRBV5-4	TRBJ2-3	once	TGTGCCAGCAGCTCCGCGGGAGGCGCGGGAGATACGCAGTATTTT	CASSSAGGAGDTQYF
-	TRBV11-2	TRBJ2-2	-	TGTGCCAGCAGCTTATCTGGGGGGTACATTAACACCGGGGAGCTGTTTTTT	CASSLSGGYINTGELFF
TRBD1	TRBV28	TRBJ2-7	-	TGTGCCAGCAGTCCACCCCCCGAAGGGGACAGCTCCTACGAGCAGTACTTC	CASSPPPEGDSSYEQYF
TRBD2	TRBV4-1	TRBJ2-3	-	TGCGCCAGCAGCCCTCGGCTAGCGGGGGGTCAAATCACAGATACGCAGTATTTT	CASSPRLAGGQITDTQYF
TRBD2	TRBV5-1	TRBJ2-3	-	TGCGCCAGCGTAGCGGGAGGGAATATAATGAGCACAGATACGCAGTATTTT	CASVAGGNIMSTDTQYF
-	TRBV24-1	TRBJ2-1	-	TGTGCCACCAGTGGGGGGGGGCAACGGGAGCAGTTCTTC	CATSGGGQREQFF
TRBD1	TRBV5-1	TRBJ2-7	-	TGCGCCAGCAGCTTCACGGGCGGGTCAGGGGGCTCAGGATACGAGCAGTACTTC	CASSFTGGSGGSGYEQYF
TRBD1	TRBV3-1/TRBV3-2	TRBJ1-5	-	TGTGCCAGCAGCCAAGAGGGGACAGGGGGCAGTCAGCCCCAGCATTTT	CASSQEGTGGSQPQHF
TRBD1	TRBV3-1/TRBV3-2	TRBJ1-4	-	TGTGCCAGCAGCCACTGGGACAGGGGAAATGAAAAACTGTTTTTT	CASSHWDRGNEKLFF
-	TRBV2	TRBJ2-5	-	TGTGCCAGCAGTGAATCATCCAACCAAGAGACCCAGTACTTC	CASSESSNQETQYF
-	TRBV29-1	TRBJ2-5	-	TGCAGCGTTGTTTTTCGGGAAGAGACCCAGTACTTC	CSVVFREETQYF
-	TRBV15	TRBJ2-5	-	TGTGCCACCAGCAGACAGTTCCAAGAGACCCAGTACTTC	CATSRQFQETQYF
TRBD1	TRBV7-9	TRBJ2-2	few	TGTGCCAGCCAGGGGGACAGGGGGCTCAGCGGGGAGCTGTTTTTT	CASQGDRGLSGELFF
TRBD1	TRBV27	TRBJ2-2	-	TGTGCCAGCAGATCTCCGGGACAGGGAGATATCACCGGGGAGCTGTTTTTT	CASRSPGQGDITGELFF
-	TRBV6-2/TRBV6-3	TRBJ2-3	-	TGTGCCAGCAGCTCCCTCGTGGGGCAACTTCACACAGATACGCAGTATTTT	CASSSLVGQLHTDTQYF
-	TRBV19	TRBJ1-2	-	TGTGCCAGTACCCTCAAGGTCGGTGCGAGGTATGGCTACACCTTC	CASTLKVGARYGYTF
-	TRBV3-1/TRBV3-2	TRBJ2-2	once	TGTGCCAGCAGCCAAGATGACAGGCCGGCGGAGCTGTTTTTT	CASSQDDRPAELFF